The 11 T cell receptor beta chains listed next were all sequenced from one sample in a study of blood T cells in healthy people across ages. Using a J-beta primer mix together with a sample-barcoded 5' primer, a second PCR was run for roughly 7 to 11 cycles. Each CDR3 protein gets one entry after TCRdb re-called the 5' RACE reads with MiXCR. This repertoire shows hundreds of thousands of distinct CDR3 sequences, roughly 56% found once; its top ten account for about a quarter. Sequencing was carried out using blood. The receptors originated from a man aged 35 to 55 in good health.

This clonotype was seen a handful of times. This chain connects TRBV27 to TRBJ2-7; maybe TRBD1 (6 bases). Germline V gene lookup returns CDR1 MNHEY and CDR2 SMNVEV (reference sequence). Trimming pared 2 bases from V and 4 bases from J, leaving 12 bases between. The CDR3 runs 14 residues. The chain's CDR3 is CASSLQGSRYEQYF. DNA for the CDR3: TGTGCCAGCAGTTTACAGGGGAGTCGATACGAGCAGTACTTC.

A few counts support this clonotype. The V and J genes are TRBV12-3 or TRBV12-4 and TRBJ1-2, with TRBD1 matching over 8 bases. V shed 3 bases, J shed 8 bases, and the junction held 2 bases outside the gene matches. This CDR3 region has 12 residues. In DNA form, the CDR3 reads TGTGCCAGCAGTTTGACAGGGGCCGGCTACACCTTC. Translating gives CASSLTGAGYTF.

This clonotype was observed once. V gene TRBV6-2 or TRBV6-3 combines with J gene TRBJ2-1, with TRBD2 identical over 8 bases. The end of the DNA fits TRBJ2-7 better, so the J call may be wrong. CDR3 length: 16 residues. Germline V lookup: CDR1 MNHEY, CDR2 SVGEGT. This CDR3 reads CASSRGVAGGYNEQYF. In nucleotides, the CDR3 is TGTGCCAGCAGTCGGGGGGTTGCGGGAGGCTACAATGAGCAGTACTTC.

In nucleotides, the CDR3 is TGTGCCAGCAGCTCCGGACTAGCGGGTTCCAATGAGCAGTTCTTC. Translating it yields CASSSGLAGSNEQFF. The chain carries TRBV5-4 and TRBJ2-1, with 11 bases matching TRBD2. CDR1 is SGHNT, CDR2 YYREEE, per germline (reference sequence). CDR3 length equals 15 residues. J gave up 6 bases and V 3 bases, and 5 bases lay outside the gene matches.

This chain uses TRBV9 with TRBJ2-2; the match to TRBD2 covers 12 bases. V lost 5 bases and J lost 4; bases outside the gene matches: 6. The CDR3 runs 16 residues. The germline gives CDR1 SGDLS, CDR2 YYNGEE. CDR3 DNA sequence: TGTGCCAGCAGAAGGACTAGCGGGACCCCCACCGGGGAGCTGTTTTTT. Protein: CASRRTSGTPTGELFF.

The chain links TRBV2 to TRBJ1-2; weak D call: TRBD1 (5 bases). Germline assignment: CDR1 SNHLY and CDR2 FYNNEI. V lost 4 bases and J lost 0, with 15 bases in between. The CDR3 extends over 16 amino acids. The CDR3 nucleotides read TGTGCCAGCAGTGCCCGAGGGGACGCGGCTAACTATGGCTACACCTTC. Protein: CASSARGDAANYGYTF.

For this clonotype: One base away lies a much larger clone, so this may be a sequencing read error. This chain connects TRBV24-1 to TRBJ2-3; TRBD2 matches at 7 bases. Trimming cost V 11 bases and J 5 bases; bases outside gene matches: 12. CDR3 length: 14 amino acids. Germline lookup yields CDR1 KGHDR and CDR2 SFDVKD. As DNA, the CDR3 is TGTGCCATCACGCCCAGCGGGGAAGGAGATACGCAGTATTTT. Amino acids: CAITPSGEGDTQYF.

The genes are TRBV6-5 and TRBJ2-7; TRBD2 agrees at 8 bases. This CDR3 is built from 15 residues. Per germline, CDR1 MNHEY and CDR2 SVGAGI. V gave up 6 bases and J gave up 2 bases; unmatched junction bases: 9. This CDR3 reads CASRIGLASTYEQYF. Written as DNA, the CDR3 is TGTGCCAGCAGAATAGGACTAGCCTCTACCTACGAGCAGTACTTC.

The rearrangement links TRBV29-1 to TRBJ1-1; D is perhaps TRBD1 (5 bases). V lost 7 bases and J 11 bases, leaving 20 bases between the germline ends. Germline assignment: CDR1 SQVTM and CDR2 ANQGSEA. The CDR3 sequence is 12 residues long. CDR3 amino acids: CSAEGPGLLAFF. CDR3 nucleotide sequence: TGCAGCGCCGAGGGACCCGGGCTACTGGCTTTCTTT.

This clonotype was detected only a few times. The rearrangement links TRBV7-2 to TRBJ2-7; perhaps D is TRBD1 or TRBD2 (5 bases each). Looked up from germline, CDR1 is SGHTA and CDR2 is FQGNSA. V gave up 3 bases and J gave up 5 bases, with 11 bases separating them. CDR3 length: 13 residues. The CDR3 loop reads CASSFGLGDEQYF. The CDR3 DNA reads TGTGCCAGCAGCTTCGGACTGGGGGACGAGCAGTACTTC.

The chain couples TRBV28 to TRBJ2-1; 7 bases are shared with TRBD1. V lost 11 bases, J lost 3 bases, and 7 bases stayed unmatched. The CDR3 covers 13 residues. The germline V gene has CDR1 MDHEN and CDR2 SYDVKM. CDR3 nucleotides: TGTGCCTGGAAGGGGGCCGACTACAATGAGCAGTTCTTC. Residues: CAWKGADYNEQFF.